A single sample gave rise to the 10 T cell receptor beta chains below, sequenced in a study of response to subunit inactivated influenza vaccine (dated by TCRdb to 2016 to 2019). The library came from RT-PCR. The instrument given in TCRdb is Illumina HiSeq 2500. The public reads were quality trimmed at Q25 with fastp and then assembled into clones with MiXCR by TCRdb, keeping productive beta chains. When rows share a CDR3 protein, they turn into one entry using the most common DNA and genes. The sample has over 750,000 distinct CDR3 sequences on record, less than 25% of them singletons. Roughly 10% of the sample belongs to the ten largest clones. The sample in question was PBMCs from blood, obtained 4 to 6 days after vaccination. The receptors were sampled from a man between 45 and 60 years old who received an inactivated influenza vaccine. Donor details come from another sample of the same person, matched by shared clones.

The chain recombines TRBV12-3 or TRBV12-4 with TRBJ1-1; 11 bases line up with TRBD1. V lost 5 bases and J lost 7; bases outside the gene matches: 9. This CDR3 contains 15 residues. DNA of the CDR3: TGTGCCAGCAGTCCCCGGACAGGGGGCGGAGGTGAAGCTTTCTTT. It encodes CASSPRTGGGGEAFF.

This clonotype was seen a handful of times. V gene TRBV6-5 combines with J gene TRBJ2-5, with 14 bases that match TRBD2. Germline assignment: CDR1 MNHEY and CDR2 SVGAGI. This CDR3 is 17 amino acids long. Trimming at V came to 4 bases and at J to 1 base, leaving 5 bases not matched to a gene. The CDR3 nucleotides read TGTGCCAGCAGTTTCCTCGGACTAGCGGGGGGCCAAGAGACCCAGTACTTC. Its protein product is CASSFLGLAGGQETQYF.

V gene TRBV7-2 combines with J gene TRBJ2-7; 8 nucleotides align to TRBD2. Unmatched junction bases numbered 8, after V lost 5 bases and J lost 2 bases. CDR1 and CDR2 from the germline V gene are SGHTA and FQGNSA. This CDR3 contains 15 residues. The CDR3, as DNA: TGTGCCAGCAGCCCCTCTAGCGGGCGTACCTACGAGCAGTACTTC. It codes for CASSPSSGRTYEQYF.

This chain uses TRBV29-1 with TRBJ2-1; perhaps TRBD2 as D (5 bases). The CDR3 consists of 12 residues. The V end was cut by 7 bases, the J end by 5 bases, with 12 bases between. The V gene's germline CDR1 is SQVTM and CDR2 ANQGSEA. CDR3 sequence (DNA): TGCAGCGGGATGTCTAGCCACAATGAGCAGTTCTTC. Its protein product is CSGMSSHNEQFF.

This clonotype appeared many times. V usage is TRBV2 and J usage is TRBJ2-1; 9 nucleotides align to TRBD2. The germline CDR1 and CDR2 sequences are SNHLY and FYNNEI. V lost 4 bases to trimming and J lost 10 bases; unmatched junction nucleotides: 5. The length of the CDR3 is 13 residues. This CDR3 is CASSAASGVEQFF. Here the CDR3 DNA reads TGTGCCAGCAGTGCAGCTAGCGGGGTGGAGCAGTTCTTC.

The chain has TRBV7-8 and TRBJ2-1; perhaps TRBD1 as D (6 bases). CDR3 size: 15 residues. Trimming shortened V by 1 base and J by 4 bases, and 11 bases separated the two germline ends. Germline CDR1 SGHVS, CDR2 FQNEAQ. The CDR3 nucleotides are TGTGCCAGCAGCTTAGAAACAGGGCTTTACAATGAGCAGTTCTTC. It specifies CASSLETGLYNEQFF.

The V gene is TRBV29-1, the J gene TRBJ2-2; TRBD2 agrees at 8 bases. The CDR3 contains 15 residues. Germline loops: CDR1 SQVTM, CDR2 ANQGSEA. The V gene end was trimmed by 6 bases and the J gene end by 4 bases; junction bases not matched to a gene: 10. CDR3 in amino acids: CSVQSGSRGTGELFF. CDR3 in DNA: TGCAGCGTGCAAAGCGGGAGTCGGGGCACCGGGGAGCTGTTTTTT.

V is TRBV5-1 and J is TRBJ1-1; D is unresolved. Trimming cost V 1 base and J 4 bases, with 14 bases left between them. Germline V gene sequence: CDR1 SGHRS, CDR2 YFSETQ. This CDR3 has 15 residues. The chain's CDR3 is CASSLSHRSVTEAFF. The CDR3, as DNA: TGCGCCAGCAGCTTGTCGCACAGATCCGTCACTGAAGCTTTCTTT.

This clonotype turned up a few times. The CDR3 protein is CASSLNGPNTEAFF. The DNA of the CDR3 is TGTGCCAGCAGCTTAAATGGGCCGAACACTGAAGCTTTCTTT. The rearrangement joins TRBV7-3 to TRBJ1-1, with D unresolved. V lost 1 base and J lost 1, with 7 bases in between. The CDR3 totals 14 residues. Per germline, CDR1 SGHTA and CDR2 FQGTGA.

Only a few counts were recorded for this clonotype. The rearrangement uses TRBV6-1 and TRBJ2-3, with D hard to call. The germline CDR1 and CDR2 sequences are MNHNS and SASEGT. The CDR3 has 12 amino acids. The V end lost 5 bases, the J end lost 4 bases, and 7 bases lay between the germline ends. CDR3 DNA sequence: TGTGCCAGCAGTAGGACCGCAGATACGCAGTATTTT. Translation: CASSRTADTQYF.